This record looks at one TCR beta chain sequence and its context. It has no known antigen specificity. Nothing much larger sits one base from this clone, and base qualities are not available. CDR1 and CDR2 were assigned from the germline V gene (reference sequence) as SEHNR and FQNEAQ. The CDR3 has 14 amino acids, counting the end cysteine and phenylalanine. Just CDR3 DNA is preserved here, 42 bases in frame from base 1. Between the V and J ends, shortened by 5 bases and 3 bases respectively, the junction contains 13 bases. What the time point label conveys for this sample: about 28 days (+/-7) after the second vaccine dose. Because spike-specific TCR depth and breadth did not differ between the two schedules, AZD1222 recipients who got a second dose at roughly 4 weeks were pooled with those who got a second dose at roughly 12 weeks. The vaccinee samples were drawn from two UK trials, COV001 and COV002, one of which was a single-blind randomized controlled phase 2/3 trial testing AZD1222 (ChAdOx1 nCoV-19) in healthy adults. Trial participant PBMC samples were collected at day 0 and day 28 after the second dose for TCRbeta chain sequencing.

These data belong to a study of T cell responses to AZD1222 COVID-19 vaccine (dated by TCRdb to the early 2020s). With respect to the entire study: A total of about 250 trial participants underwent TCR sequencing, of whom around 210 had received two doses of AZD1222 and around 25 had received two doses of the MenACWY control vaccine. Trial participants were enrolled into age subgroups of 18-55, 56-69 and 70-plus years, which contained 148, 28 and 57 TCR-sequenced participants, respectively.

Overall study outcomes, separate from this receptor: Conclusions about previously exposed vaccinees were limited because only six or seven AZD1222 recipients were SARS-CoV-2 seropositive at baseline. Participants were mostly white British and included more females than males, and it was suggested by the authors that clonal diversity may have been underestimated. Epitopes outside the regions mutated in the B.1.351 and B.1.1.7 variants were reportedly recognized by nearly half of the unique spike-specific TCRs. Because no samples from the day 14 peak response were available, repertoires could be characterized only after the peak T cell response. The vaccine-associated CD4 TCRs covered the entire spike protein, and the dominant responses fell in regions 160-218 and 743-854. In the small 56-69-year group, the increase in depth fell short of significance, most likely because of low power. After two AZD1222 doses, spike-specific TCR breadth and depth were significantly higher than at day 0 and than in MenACWY recipients.

The CDR3 regions of human TCRbeta chains were analyzed by immunosequencing. As for how the authors treated the data: Repertoire TCRs were checked for matches against a reference library of SARS-CoV-2-specific TCRs that had been generated using the MIRA antigen-specificity platform. Breadth was defined as the fraction of unique TCRs that were SARS-CoV-2-associated, and depth was defined as the fraction of total T cells that were SARS-CoV-2-associated. Using the MIRA data, every spike-specific TCR was mapped to the spike region that the TCR reacted to and assigned to either a CD4 or a CD8 class. Log10-transformed breadth and depth values were compared by one-way ANOVA with Sidak's multiple comparisons tests. TCRdb mirrors the immuneACCESS table, restricted to in-frame sequences. Some clones are absent from its copies; in checked studies, under half trace to an unresolved V gene, and the reason for the others is unknown. Clone size and the V and J calls come from that table; the DNA yielded D and trimming. The sample table holds tens of thousands of clones, of which approximately 90% were seen once. The ten top clones hold approximately 5.3% of the sample.

Sequencing used peripheral blood, obtained 28 days after the second AZD1222 dose. The rearrangement joined TRBV7-9 to TRBJ1-1; the D region possibly corresponds to TRBD1 (5 bases align). The TCR originated in an adult who received the AZD1222 COVID-19 vaccine. The DNA reads as follows: TGTGCCAGCAGCCCCCGGGGAGGGGACACTGAAGCTTTCTTT. It codes for CASSPRGGDTEAFF.